The 32 T cell receptor beta chains presented below share a single source sample, sequenced in a study of cytomegalovirus exposure and HLA in healthy donors. In the PCR, 60 Vbeta and 13 Jbeta primers were used. Using immunoSEQ multiplex PCR, the repertoire was profiled, and TCRdb retains in-frame clones only, with some absent. The sample contains roughly 100,000 clones, approximately 82% of which appear only once. The specimen was PBMCs. These receptors all come from a man aged 35-49 years in good health and CMV-seropositive.

The chain links TRBV7-9 to TRBJ2-5; 7 bases fit TRBD1. The germline V gene has CDR1 SEHNR and CDR2 FQNEAQ (reference sequence). The V segment lost 5 bases and the J segment 2 bases; nucleotides outside the gene matches: 5. The CDR3 has 14 residues. DNA of the CDR3: TGTGCCAGCAGCCGACAGGGAATTCAAGAGACCCAGTACTTC. It is translated as CASSRQGIQETQYF. The whole variable domain, remainder taken from reference TRBV7-9 and TRBJ2-5, is DTGVSQNPRHKITKRGQNVTFRCDPISEHNRLYWYRQTLGQGPEFLTYFQNEAQLEKSRLLSDRFSAERPKGSFSTLEIQRTEQGDSAMYLCASSRQGIQETQYFGPGTRLLVL.

This clone has more than one count but fewer than ten. This chain joins TRBV7-2 and TRBJ2-7; D is unclear. CDR3 length: 15 residues. V was clipped by 4 bases and J by 1 base, with 14 bases between them. CDR1 and CDR2 (germline): SGHTA, FQGNSA. This CDR3 reads CASSSVRYSSYEQYF. CDR3 sequence (DNA): TGTGCCAGCAGCTCTGTGCGCTACAGTTCCTACGAGCAGTACTTC.

Turning to this clone: The junction shows a germline mismatch at one end, possibly a read error. CDR3 coding DNA: TGCGCCAGGAGCTTGAAGACAGGGGAGGTTGGAGAGACCCAGTACTTC. This translates into CARSLKTGEVGETQYF. This rearrangement joins TRBV5-1 to TRBJ2-5; the match to TRBD1 covers 8 bases. This CDR3 has 16 amino acids. Germline loops: CDR1 SGHRS, CDR2 YFSETQ.

Notes on this clone: The junction differs from germline at one of its ends, possibly a read error. This chain links TRBV19 with TRBJ2-6, with D tentatively TRBD1 (5 bases). CDR1 and CDR2 from the germline V gene are LNHDA and SQIVND (reference sequence). The CDR3 loop spans 15 amino acids. The CDR3 sequence: CASSIQGPGANGLTF. CDR3 DNA sequence: TGTGCCAGTAGTATCCAGGGCCCTGGGGCCAACGGCCTGACTTTC.

The count of this clone is one. The rearrangement links TRBV2 to TRBJ1-6; 10 nucleotides match TRBD1. Germline V gene lookup returns CDR1 SNHLY and CDR2 FYNNEI. The V gene end was trimmed by 6 bases and the J gene end by 9 bases; junction bases not matched to a gene: 8. The CDR3 totals 15 residues. This chain's CDR3 is CASRAGTGDSSPLHF. The CDR3, as DNA: TGTGCCAGCAGGGCCGGGACAGGGGACAGTTCACCCCTCCACTTT.

V and J are TRBV9 and TRBJ2-1, with TRBD2 matching over 13 bases. V trimming: 4 bases; J trimming: 3 bases; junction bases outside the gene matches: 13. The germline V gene encodes CDR1 SGDLS and CDR2 YYNGEE. CDR3 length: 19 amino acids. The CDR3 loop is CASSPHRLAGGAFYNEQFF. In DNA form, the CDR3 reads TGTGCCAGCAGCCCCCACCGACTAGCGGGGGGCGCCTTCTACAATGAGCAGTTCTTC.

The chain combines TRBV15 with TRBJ1-5; D may be TRBD1 (6 bases). The germline V gene encodes CDR1 LNHNV and CDR2 YYDKDF (reference sequence). This CDR3 spans 15 amino acids. With 1 base removed from V and 5 bases from J, the gap between germline ends came to 12 bases. The CDR3 region has the DNA TGTGCCACCAGCAGAGCCGGGACACTCGATCAGCCCCAGCATTTT. Translated, it gives CATSRAGTLDQPQHF.

V usage is TRBV7-8 and J usage is TRBJ2-2; 8 bases align to TRBD2. Trimming cost V 8 bases and J 4 bases; bases outside gene matches: 15. CDR1 and CDR2 (germline): SGHVS, FQNEAQ. The CDR3 spans 17 residues. CDR3 residues: CASGGAGGQVGTGELFF. As DNA, the CDR3 is TGTGCCAGCGGGGGGGCGGGGGGCCAGGTGGGCACCGGGGAGCTGTTTTTT.

This clone appeared once. The V and J genes are TRBV6-1 and TRBJ2-5; weak D call: TRBD2 (5 bases). CDR3 length: 13 amino acids. CDR1 and CDR2 (germline): MNHNS, SASEGT. The ends were cut back, 6 bases at V and 1 base at J, with 9 bases in the middle. The CDR3 is CASRLLGQETQYF. The CDR3 DNA reads as TGTGCCAGCAGGCTACTAGGCCAAGAGACCCAGTACTTC.

The gene calls are TRBV7-9 and TRBJ1-2, with 7 bases aligning to TRBD1. Germline V CDR1 and CDR2: SEHNR, FQNEAQ (reference sequence). Losses at the gene ends were 10 bases for V and 4 bases for J; bases not matched to a gene: 9. The CDR3 sequence is 13 residues long. Written as DNA, the CDR3 is TGTGCCACCCAAAGGGGGCTCTCCTATGGCTACACCTTC. Encoded protein: CATQRGLSYGYTF.

The chain is built from TRBV5-6 and TRBJ2-5; TRBD2 aligns across 16 bases. Trimming took 4 bases from V and 9 from J; bases not matched to a gene: 6. This CDR3 spans 15 amino acids. Per germline, CDR1 SGHDT and CDR2 YYEEEE. CDR3 region: CASSDTGLAGGAQYF. CDR3 bases: TGTGCCAGCAGCGACACGGGACTAGCGGGGGGGGCCCAGTACTTC.

The chain joins TRBV7-2 to TRBJ2-1; 12 bases are a match to TRBD1. The CDR3 contains 16 residues. J gave up 7 bases and V 5 bases, and 9 bases lay outside the gene matches. Germline values: CDR1 SGHTA, CDR2 FQGNSA. CDR3: CASSPNRDRGRNEQFF. CDR3 nucleotides: TGTGCCAGCAGCCCAAACCGGGACAGGGGGCGGAATGAGCAGTTCTTC.

This clone occurred a few times. The rearrangement uses TRBV5-1 and TRBJ1-1; 7 nucleotides match TRBD1. Looked up from germline, CDR1 is SGHRS and CDR2 is YFSETQ. Trimming cost V 0 bases and J 3 bases; bases outside gene matches: 5. This CDR3 region has 15 residues. CDR3 sequence: CASSLGAGQHTEAFF. The CDR3 DNA reads TGCGCCAGCAGCTTGGGTGCGGGACAGCACACTGAAGCTTTCTTT. The entire variable domain, with the rest obtained from reference TRBV5-1 and TRBJ1-1, is as follows: KAGVTQTPRYLIKTRGQQVTLSCSPISGHRSVSWYQQTPGQGLQFLFEYFSETQRNKGNFPGRFSGRQFSNSRSEMNVSTLELGDSALYLCASSLGAGQHTEAFFGQGTRLTVV.

The rearrangement uses TRBV6-5 and TRBJ1-1; no clear D gene. V dropped 5 bases and J dropped 0 bases, with 7 bases sitting between them. Germline V gene sequence: CDR1 MNHEY, CDR2 SVGAGI. The CDR3 totals 13 residues. CDR3 sequence (DNA): TGTGCCAGCAGTCGGCGGATGAACACTGAAGCTTTCTTT. Translated: CASSRRMNTEAFF.

J is TRBJ2-7 and V is TRBV15, with D maybe TRBD1 (5 bases). This CDR3 is 13 amino acids long. Trimming left V 5 bases short and J 0 bases short, with 8 bases between. The V gene's germline CDR1 is LNHNV and CDR2 YYDKDF (reference sequence). The CDR3, as DNA: TGTGCCACCAGCGTTCAGGGCTCCTACGAGCAGTACTTC. Translating it yields CATSVQGSYEQYF.

The chain joins TRBV18 to TRBJ1-5; tentatively, D is TRBD1 (6 bases). Germline V gene data show CDR1 as KGHSH and CDR2 as LQKENI. This CDR3 is built from 20 residues. Between the trimmed V and J ends, which lost 5 bases and 2 bases, there was a span of 28 bases. CDR3 sequence reads: CASSSPVQDAGAKGNQPQHF. The CDR3 DNA sequence: TGTGCCAGCTCATCCCCTGTACAGGACGCGGGGGCTAAGGGCAATCAGCCCCAGCATTTT.

This chain connects TRBV7-2 to TRBJ2-6; 7 nucleotides align to TRBD1. Germline V gene lookup returns CDR1 SGHTA and CDR2 FQGNSA. The CDR3 has 16 residues. J was trimmed by 2 bases and V by 5 bases; bases with no gene match: 6. The CDR3 sequence: CASSAQGLPGANVLTF. The DNA for the CDR3 is TGTGCCAGCAGCGCACAGGGGCTCCCTGGGGCCAACGTCCTGACTTTC.

The chain has TRBV6-4 and TRBJ2-3, with 14 bases lining up with TRBD2. Germline V gene sequence: CDR1 MRHNA, CDR2 SNTAGT. The CDR3 sequence is 17 residues long. V shed 3 bases, J shed 2 bases, and the junction held 4 bases outside the gene matches. CDR3 amino acids: CASSEGTSGGLTDTQYF. The CDR3 DNA sequence: TGTGCCAGCAGTGAAGGGACTAGCGGGGGCCTCACAGATACGCAGTATTTT.

The CDR3 loop is CASSQDLAGEIYEQYF. In DNA, the CDR3 is TGCGCCAGCAGCCAAGACTTGGCGGGAGAAATCTACGAGCAGTACTTC. The rearrangement links TRBV4-3 to TRBJ2-5, with 7 bases aligning to TRBD2. The J call may be mistaken, given a closer DNA end match to TRBJ2-7. The germline V gene encodes CDR1 LGHNA and CDR2 YSLEER. The CDR3 is made up of 16 amino acids.

The chain is built from TRBV7-8 and TRBJ2-1, with 7 bases matching TRBD2. J lost 1 base, V lost 4 bases, and 13 bases had no gene match. CDR1 is SGHVS and CDR2 is FQNEAQ in the germline V gene. The CDR3 length is 18 residues. The CDR3 bases are TGTGCCAGCAGCTCTAGGTGGAGCGGGACCGGATCCTACAATGAGCAGTTCTTC. Its translation is CASSSRWSGTGSYNEQFF.

V is TRBV5-6 and J is TRBJ1-6, with D possibly matching TRBD1 (5 bases). V lost 0 bases and J lost 7, with 11 bases in between. Germline values: CDR1 SGHDT, CDR2 YYEEEE. CDR3 length: 15 amino acids. CDR3 nucleotides: TGTGCCAGCAGCTTGGGTGGCAGGGTGAATTCACCCCTCCACTTT. Amino acid sequence: CASSLGGRVNSPLHF.

The chain joins TRBV11-2 to TRBJ2-1; a possible D gene is TRBD1 (6 bases). V dropped 5 bases and J dropped 3 bases, with 14 bases sitting between them. The CDR3 is made up of 15 amino acids. In germline, CDR1 is SGHAT, CDR2 FQNNGV. DNA for the CDR3: TGTGCCAGCAGCGCACTCACAGGGTTCTACAATGAGCAGTTCTTC. This encodes CASSALTGFYNEQFF.

As DNA, the CDR3 is TGTGCCAGCAGCTTCAGCCTCGGGGGGGGCGAGCAGTACTTC. Protein product: CASSFSLGGGEQYF. The chain carries TRBV5-6 and TRBJ2-7, with TRBD2 matching 8 bases. The trim removed 2 bases at V and 6 bases at J, leaving 7 bases unmatched. The CDR3 is made up of 14 amino acids. Per germline, CDR1 SGHDT and CDR2 YYEEEE.

The chain combines TRBV30 with TRBJ1-6; 7 bases line up with TRBD1. CDR3 size: 15 residues. Per the germline V gene, CDR1 is GTSNPN and CDR2 is SVGIG (reference sequence). V lost 0 bases and J lost 7; bases outside the gene matches: 6. CDR3 loop: CAWSVSRQGNSPLHF. CDR3 DNA sequence: TGTGCCTGGAGTGTAAGCCGACAGGGAAATTCACCCCTCCACTTT. Complete variable domain (other parts from reference TRBV30 and TRBJ1-6): SQTIHQWPATLVQPVGSPLSLECTVEGTSNPNLYWYRQAAGRGLQLLFYSVGIGQISSEVPQNLSASRPQDRQFILSSKKLLLSDSGFYLCAWSVSRQGNSPLHFGNGTRLTVT.

This sequence joins TRBV18 and TRBJ2-2; D not certain. With 6 bases removed from V and 4 bases from J, the gap between germline ends came to 12 bases. CDR1 KGHSH and CDR2 LQKENI come from the germline V gene. The CDR3 has 14 amino acids. CDR3 region: CASSQQPITGELFF. The CDR3 bases are TGTGCCAGCTCCCAACAGCCGATCACCGGGGAGCTGTTTTTT.

This rearrangement joins TRBV6-1 to TRBJ2-2, with D perhaps TRBD2 (5 bases). The CDR3 loop spans 14 amino acids. Trimming cost V 7 bases and J 5 bases, with 14 bases left between them. Germline loops: CDR1 MNHNS, CDR2 SASEGT. The CDR3 protein is CASTPGYSTGELFF. The CDR3 nucleotides read TGTGCCAGCACCCCGGGGTATTCGACCGGGGAGCTGTTTTTT.

V and J are TRBV7-2 and TRBJ2-3, with D possibly matching TRBD2 (6 bases). The ends were cut back, 3 bases at V and 4 bases at J, with 11 bases in the middle. This CDR3 has 14 residues. Germline lookup yields CDR1 SGHTA and CDR2 FQGNSA. The CDR3 is CASSLGLLPDTQYF. Here the CDR3 DNA reads TGTGCCAGCAGCTTGGGACTCCTCCCAGATACGCAGTATTTT. Based on the CDR3 plus reference TRBV7-2 and TRBJ2-3, the full variable domain is GAGVSQSPSNKVTEKGKDVELRCDPISGHTALYWYRQSLGQGLEFLIYFQGNSAPDKSGLPSDRFSAERTGGSVSTLTIQRTQQEDSAVYLCASSLGLLPDTQYFGPGTRLTVL.

The chain employs TRBV5-5 and TRBJ1-1; TRBD1 matches at 11 bases. From germline, CDR1 is SGHKS and CDR2 YYEKEE (reference sequence). The CDR3 length is 17 residues. With 3 bases clipped from V and 1 base from J, the junction kept 8 bases outside the gene matches. CDR3 nucleotides: TGTGCCAGCAGCTACGGACAGGGGGCGTTCTCGAACACTGAAGCTTTCTTT. It encodes CASSYGQGAFSNTEAFF. Supplemented by reference TRBV5-5 and TRBJ1-1, the full variable domain reads DAGVTQSPTHLIKTRGQQVTLRCSPISGHKSVSWYQQVLGQGPQFIFQYYEKEERGRGNFPDRFSARQFPNYSSELNVNALLLGDSALYLCASSYGQGAFSNTEAFFGQGTRLTVV.

This clone came up a few times. The rearrangement uses TRBV29-1 and TRBJ2-5, with D possibly matching TRBD1 (5 bases). CDR1 is SQVTM and CDR2 is ANQGSEA in the germline V gene. Trimming removed 6 bases from V and 1 base from J, with 12 bases in between. This CDR3 has 13 amino acids. CDR3 in amino acids: CSVERGSQETQYF. Here the CDR3 DNA reads TGCAGCGTAGAAAGGGGATCCCAAGAGACCCAGTACTTC.

The table lists this clone with a few counts. This chain uses TRBV11-3 with TRBJ2-7, with D perhaps TRBD1 (6 bases). The CDR3 spans 18 residues. The germline CDR1 and CDR2 sequences are SGHNT and YENEEA. Trimming pared 7 bases from V and 1 base from J, leaving 26 bases between. CDR3 bases: TGTGCCAGCACCATTAGAGGGGACACCCGCCTGGGGTCCTACGAGCAGTACTTC. Translated: CASTIRGDTRLGSYEQYF.

The V gene is TRBV6-5, the J gene TRBJ1-3; D perhaps matches TRBD1 (6 bases). Trimming removed 6 bases from V and 3 bases from J, with 12 bases in between. Germline-derived CDR1 and CDR2 are MNHEY and SVGAGI. The CDR3 is 14 amino acids. CDR3 protein: CASSMDRGGNTIYF. The DNA of the CDR3 is TGTGCCAGCAGCATGGACAGAGGTGGAAACACCATATATTTT.

The CDR3 reads CASRGIQGEQYF. The CDR3, as DNA: TGTGCCAGCAGGGGGATACAGGGGGAACAGTACTTC. The rearrangement joins TRBV2 to TRBJ2-7; 8 nucleotides agree with TRBD1. V shed 6 bases and J 10 bases; nucleotides not matched to a gene: 8. Looked up from germline, CDR1 is SNHLY and CDR2 is FYNNEI. There are 12 residues in the CDR3.